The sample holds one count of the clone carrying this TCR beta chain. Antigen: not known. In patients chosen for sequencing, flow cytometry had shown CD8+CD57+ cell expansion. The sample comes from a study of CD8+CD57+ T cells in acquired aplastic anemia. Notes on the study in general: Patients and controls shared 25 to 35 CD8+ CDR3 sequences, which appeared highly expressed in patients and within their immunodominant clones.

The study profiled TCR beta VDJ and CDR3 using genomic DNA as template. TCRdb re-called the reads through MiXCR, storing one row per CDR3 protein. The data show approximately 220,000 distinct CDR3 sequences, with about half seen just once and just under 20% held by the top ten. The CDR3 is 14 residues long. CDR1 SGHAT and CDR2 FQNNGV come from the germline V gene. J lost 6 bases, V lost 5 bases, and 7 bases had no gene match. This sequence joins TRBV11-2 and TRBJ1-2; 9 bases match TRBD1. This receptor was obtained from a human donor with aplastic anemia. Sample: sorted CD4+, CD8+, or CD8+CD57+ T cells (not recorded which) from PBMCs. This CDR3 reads CASSPATGGDGYTF. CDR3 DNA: TGTGCCAGCAGCCCCGCTACAGGGGGCGATGGCTACACCTTC.